This T cell receptor beta chain was sequenced during a study of lymphopenia after photon versus proton radiotherapy (dated by TCRdb to about 2019). Concerning the study at large: The study compared the immunological effects of photon versus proton radiation therapy in patients with gastrointestinal tumors who developed high-grade lymphopenia. The study was designed to characterize how the impact on the immune system differs between the two radiation modalities. The cohort included 20 to 25 patients with gastrointestinal tumors who developed lymphopenia after receiving either photon or proton therapy.

The CDR1 and CDR2 encoded by the germline V gene (reference sequence) are LNHNV and YYDKDF. From its cysteine to its phenylalanine, the CDR3 spans 15 amino acids. Only the CDR3 portion is preserved as DNA: 45 bases, with reading frame beginning at the first base. V is pared back by 0 bases and J by 11 bases, with 16 bases lying between the germline termini. What the research found in general, with its limitations: Once the lymphocyte count had reached its nadir, the repertoires of photon-treated patients showed oligoclonal expansion, particularly of CD8+ Temra cells, and this expansion drove the decline in diversity. The survival association was examined only in patients who died, and the authors described better survival with proton therapy as a possibility, not as a demonstrated result. Across the cohort, a larger post-nadir drop in TCR diversity was inversely correlated with overall survival time among patients who died. Proton-treated patients stayed relatively stable during treatment, while photon-treated patients lost naive T cells and TCR diversity and gained effector/memory populations.

To note about this clone: No antigen is known for it. No much larger clonotype is one base removed from it; base qualities were not supplied.

Library preparation was by the immunoSEQ multiplex PCR assay. Deep sequencing of rearranged TCR beta loci, alongside multiparametric flow cytometry, was used to profile T cell repertoires. The clones in this table, taken by TCRdb from immuneACCESS, are in-frame only. Not every clone is retained; where verified, under half of the shortfall comes from an unresolved V gene, and the cause of the rest is unknown. The sample has some 170,000 clones on record, approximately 90% of them singletons. The top ten clones comprise around 4.7% of the sample. The sequence is built from TRBV15 and TRBJ1-4; the D gene remains uncertain. The receptor comes from a man aged 45-60 years with gastric cancer. The starting material was peripheral blood, obtained from a patient treated with photon-based radiotherapy. The DNA sequence is TGTGCCACCAGCAGAGATAAAGGGAAAGCGGGGAAACTGTTTTTT. This encodes CATSRDKGKAGKLFF.